Given below is one TCR beta chain in context. No antigen is known for it. The sample originates from a study of CD4 T cells in relation to SARS-CoV-2 and coronaviruses. The wider study: TCR beta CDR3s were sequenced after approximately ten-day antigen culture of PBMCs.

Overall study findings and caveats: Crossreactivity was assessed only for spike protein, not other viral proteins.

Before the COVID-19 pandemic, during about 2010-2018, CD4+ T cells were taken from unexposed donors. Isolation of CD4+ T cells took place after nine to ten days in culture. Only in-frame clones appear in the TCRdb table, and some are missing; sequencing was by immunoSEQ multiplex PCR. The table has 20,000 to 25,000 clones, roughly 72% seen once. This CDR3 is built from 13 residues. The germline V gene encodes CDR1 LNHDA and CDR2 SQIVND (reference sequence). Trimming removed 7 bases from V and 4 bases from J, with 10 bases in between. J is TRBJ2-2 and V is TRBV19; D call uncertain. The sequence was obtained from a human donor in good health. Input material: CD4+ T cells from PBMCs, cultured in vitro. CDR3 loop: CASTSHSTGELFF. DNA of the CDR3: TGTGCCAGTACCTCTCATTCCACCGGGGAGCTGTTTTTT.